The 19 T cell receptor beta chains below all came from one sample that was sequenced in a study of vaccination and CD4 T cells after COVID-19. The Oncomine TCR Beta short-read assay was applied to DNA of cultured CD4+ T cells. Each CDR3 protein gets one entry after TCRdb re-called the PCR reads with MiXCR. The sample lists over 9,000 distinct CDR3 sequences, more than 20% seen once, with around an eighth in the top ten. These receptors lack a known antigen. Treatment meaning: approximately 11-day PBMC culture with coronavirus spike peptide pools or control peptides (ViraFEST assay). The material sequenced was CD4+ T cells from blood, cultured in vitro, taken after SARS-CoV-2 vaccination. The receptor source for this set is a human donor who had recovered from COVID-19.

This clonotype was recorded a few times. V usage is TRBV4-3 and J usage is TRBJ1-1, with TRBD1 as a possible D gene (6 bases). The CDR3 spans 13 residues. The germline V gene has CDR1 LGHNA and CDR2 YSLEER. Between the trimmed V and J ends, which lost 0 bases and 8 bases, there was a span of 10 bases. The CDR3 reads CASSQDRTAEAFF. Written as DNA, the CDR3 is TGCGCCAGCAGCCAAGATCGGACAGCCGAAGCTTTCTTT.

This clonotype rates as medium-sized. This chain links TRBV7-2 with TRBJ1-1; D is unresolved. With 4 bases removed from V and 0 bases from J, the gap between germline ends came to 6 bases. From germline, CDR1 is SGHTA and CDR2 FQGNSA. CDR3 size: 13 residues. CDR3 nucleotide sequence: TGTGCCAGCAGCTCGACGCTGAACACTGAAGCTTTCTTT. Amino acid sequence: CASSSTLNTEAFF.

This clonotype came up a few times. The rearrangement uses TRBV6-1 and TRBJ2-4, with D tentatively TRBD1 (7 bases). Germline CDR1 reads MNHNS; CDR2 reads SASEGT. The CDR3 has 14 residues. The ends were cut back, 7 bases at V and 7 bases at J, with 17 bases in the middle. In DNA form, the CDR3 reads TGTGCCAGCACGGATAGCGGCAGGGGGAACATTCAGTACTTC. This sequence encodes CASTDSGRGNIQYF.

The chain recombines TRBV2 with TRBJ2-1; D ambiguous. With 4 bases removed from V and 10 bases from J, the gap between germline ends came to 8 bases. Germline CDR1 and CDR2: SNHLY and FYNNEI. The CDR3 is made up of 11 amino acids. CDR3 protein: CASSAVKEQFF. CDR3 nucleotide sequence: TGTGCCAGCAGTGCTGTTAAGGAGCAGTTCTTC.

The chain uses TRBV7-2 and TRBJ1-1; 9 bases map to TRBD1. V trimming: 5 bases; J trimming: 10 bases; junction bases outside the gene matches: 17. Germline V gives CDR1 SGHTA, CDR2 FQGNSA. The CDR3 covers 16 residues. The CDR3, as DNA: TGTGCCAGCAGCCCGCGGGGAGGGACAGGGAGGCTGGGAGCTTTCTTT. Its translation is CASSPRGGTGRLGAFF. Supplemented by reference TRBV7-2 and TRBJ1-1, the full variable domain reads GAGVSQSPSNKVTEKGKDVELRCDPISGHTALYWYRQSLGQGLEFLIYFQGNSAPDKSGLPSDRFSAERTGGSVSTLTIQRTQQEDSAVYLCASSPRGGTGRLGAFFGQGTRLTVV.

The chain has TRBV3-1 and TRBJ2-5; TRBD2 matches 10 bases. Germline CDR1 and CDR2: LGHDT and YNNKEL (reference sequence). This CDR3 is built from 15 residues. Trimming at V came to 5 bases and at J to 3 bases, leaving 6 bases not matched to a gene. CDR3 protein: CASSWSLAGEETQYF. The CDR3 DNA reads as TGTGCCAGCAGCTGGTCCCTAGCGGGAGAAGAGACCCAGTACTTC.

This chain connects TRBV7-9 to TRBJ1-1; D possibly corresponds to TRBD1 (6 bases). Germline V gene lookup returns CDR1 SEHNR and CDR2 FQNEAQ (reference sequence). The CDR3 has 14 residues. V shed 5 bases and J shed 3 bases, with 13 bases lying between them. In nucleotides, the CDR3 is TGTGCCAGCAGCCCCACAGGGTTCGACACTGAAGCTTTCTTT. Amino acid sequence: CASSPTGFDTEAFF.

This clonotype was observed a handful of times. The chain has TRBV4-1 and TRBJ2-7; D is uncertain. The V end was cut by 1 base, the J end by 1 base, with 14 bases between. In germline, CDR1 is MGHRA, CDR2 YSYEKL. This CDR3 spans 16 amino acids. This chain's CDR3 is CASSQGLIRSSYEQYF. CDR3 nucleotides: TGCGCCAGCAGCCAAGGACTTATTCGGAGTTCCTACGAGCAGTACTTC.

This clonotype was seen a handful of times. V and J are TRBV19 and TRBJ2-1, with TRBD1 as a possible D gene (5 bases). Looked up from germline, CDR1 is LNHDA and CDR2 is SQIVND (reference sequence). V lost 3 bases and J lost 7, with 10 bases in between. CDR3 size: 13 residues. The CDR3 is CASSIQGRNEQFF. The CDR3 coding sequence is TGTGCCAGTAGTATTCAGGGTAGGAATGAGCAGTTCTTC. The complete variable domain, with remaining parts taken from reference TRBV19 and TRBJ2-1, reads DGGITQSPKYLFRKEGQNVTLSCEQNLNHDAMYWYRQDPGQGLRLIYYSQIVNDFQKGDIAEGYSVSREKKESFPLTVTSAQKNPTAFYLCASSIQGRNEQFFGPGTRLTVL.

CDR3 nucleotide sequence: TGTGCCAGCAGCCGTTCTACTAGCGGGGTCAGCTCCTACAATGAGCAGTTCTTC. This gives the protein CASSRSTSGVSSYNEQFF. The gene calls are TRBV7-2 and TRBJ2-1, with TRBD2 matching 10 bases. V was clipped by 5 bases and J by 0 bases; unmatched bases: 10. This CDR3 region has 18 residues. Germline-derived CDR1 and CDR2 are SGHTA and FQGNSA.

The V gene is TRBV6-1, the J gene TRBJ2-3, with D hard to call. The CDR3 spans 14 residues. Germline V gene sequence: CDR1 MNHNS, CDR2 SASEGT. V was cut by 4 bases and J by 2 bases, with 10 bases left in between. CDR3 DNA: TGTGCCAGCAGTGGTTTTTCTGCCACAGATACGCAGTATTTT. Residues: CASSGFSATDTQYF.

The chain links TRBV6-2 or TRBV6-3 to TRBJ2-1; TRBD2 agrees at 10 bases. Per the germline V gene, CDR1 is MNHEY and CDR2 is SVGEGT. V gave up 6 bases and J gave up 0 bases; unmatched junction bases: 5. The CDR3 contains 16 residues. The CDR3 DNA reads TGTGCCAGCAGGAGACTAGCGGGTCACTCCTACAATGAGCAGTTCTTC. It encodes CASRRLAGHSYNEQFF.

This clonotype is medium-sized within its sample. The gene calls are TRBV20-1 and TRBJ2-7; 7 bases are shared with TRBD1. The junction had 8 bases not matched to a gene; V was cut back by 3 bases and J by 0 bases. The CDR3 sequence is 15 residues long. Germline V CDR1 and CDR2: DFQATT, SNEGSKA (reference sequence). The CDR3 DNA sequence: TGCAGTGCTAGGGGGGACAGACTCTACTCCTACGAGCAGTACTTC. Its translation is CSARGDRLYSYEQYF.

The chain employs TRBV6-1 and TRBJ2-2; TRBD1 aligns across 10 bases. J was trimmed by 5 bases and V by 7 bases; bases with no gene match: 4. The germline V gene has CDR1 MNHNS and CDR2 SASEGT. The CDR3 is 14 amino acids. The CDR3 bases are TGTGCCAGCAATAGGGACAGGGGAACCGGGGAGCTGTTTTTT. It yields the protein CASNRDRGTGELFF.

The rearrangement links TRBV28 to TRBJ2-7; possibly TRBD1 or TRBD2 for D (6 bases each). This CDR3 has 13 amino acids. Trimming shortened V by 2 bases and J by 12 bases, and 17 bases separated the two germline ends. Germline values: CDR1 MDHEN, CDR2 SYDVKM. The CDR3 sequence: CASSLNRGTGAYF. The CDR3, as DNA: TGTGCCAGCAGTTTAAATCGCGGGACGGGGGCGTACTTC.

This clonotype was seen a handful of times. The rearrangement joins TRBV10-1 to TRBJ2-7, with TRBD2 identical over 8 bases. Germline V gives CDR1 WNHNN, CDR2 SYGVQD (reference sequence). J lost 2 bases, V lost 9 bases, and 6 bases had no gene match. The CDR3 extends over 13 amino acids. In DNA, the CDR3 is TGCGCCAGGGGGCCCGGGAGGGCCTACGAGCAGTACTTC. The encoded protein is CARGPGRAYEQYF.

The chain recombines TRBV6-1 with TRBJ1-2; no reliable D call. From germline, CDR1 is MNHNS and CDR2 SASEGT. This CDR3 comprises 17 residues. Trimming removed 4 bases from V and 2 bases from J, with 20 bases in between. The CDR3 loop reads CASSAEGTGLFNYGYTF. CDR3 DNA sequence: TGTGCCAGCAGTGCGGAAGGAACGGGCCTCTTCAACTATGGCTACACCTTC.

This chain uses TRBV19 with TRBJ1-5; D might be TRBD1 (5 bases). The V end lost 3 bases, the J end lost 6 bases, and 21 bases lay between the germline ends. The germline gives CDR1 LNHDA, CDR2 SQIVND (reference sequence). This CDR3 contains 17 residues. The CDR3 region has the DNA TGTGCCAGTAGTATCCCACTTGGGGCAGGGACGAGTCAGCCCCAGCATTTT. The encoded protein is CASSIPLGAGTSQPQHF.

This clonotype counts as medium-sized (0.01 to 0.1%). The J gene is TRBJ2-3, the V gene TRBV7-9, with unresolved D. The V and J ends lost 5 bases and 2 bases respectively, with 2 bases between them. The germline V gene has CDR1 SEHNR and CDR2 FQNEAQ (reference sequence). The CDR3 runs 11 residues. CDR3: CASSLTDTQYF. The CDR3 DNA reads as TGTGCCAGCAGCCTCACAGATACGCAGTATTTT.